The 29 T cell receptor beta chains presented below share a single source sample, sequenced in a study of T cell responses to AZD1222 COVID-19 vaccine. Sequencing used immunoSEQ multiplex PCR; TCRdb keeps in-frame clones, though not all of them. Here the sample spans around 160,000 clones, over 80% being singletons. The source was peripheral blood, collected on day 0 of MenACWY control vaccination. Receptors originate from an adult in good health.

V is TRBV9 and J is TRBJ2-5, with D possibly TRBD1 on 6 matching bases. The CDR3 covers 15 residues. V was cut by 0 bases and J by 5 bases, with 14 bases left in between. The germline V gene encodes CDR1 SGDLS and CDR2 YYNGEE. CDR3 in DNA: TGTGCCAGCAGCGTAGCCCAGGGGCCAGGGGAGACCCAGTACTTC. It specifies CASSVAQGPGETQYF.

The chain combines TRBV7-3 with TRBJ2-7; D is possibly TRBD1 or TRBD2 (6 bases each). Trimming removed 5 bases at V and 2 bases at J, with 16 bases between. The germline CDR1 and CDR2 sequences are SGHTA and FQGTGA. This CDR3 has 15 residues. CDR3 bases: TGTGCCAGCAGCCTAGGCTCGGGGGCCACCTACGAGCAGTACTTC. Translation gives CASSLGSGATYEQYF.

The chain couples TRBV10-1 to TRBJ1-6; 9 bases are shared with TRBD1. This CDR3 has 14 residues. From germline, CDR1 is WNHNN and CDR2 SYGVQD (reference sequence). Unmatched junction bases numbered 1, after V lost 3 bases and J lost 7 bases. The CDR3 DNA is TGCGCCAGCAGTGATGGGACAGGGAATTCACCCCTCCACTTT. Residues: CASSDGTGNSPLHF.

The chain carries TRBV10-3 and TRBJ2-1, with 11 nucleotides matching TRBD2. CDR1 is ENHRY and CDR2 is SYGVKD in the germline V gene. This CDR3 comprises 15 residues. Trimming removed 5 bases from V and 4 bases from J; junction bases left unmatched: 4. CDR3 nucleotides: TGTGCCATCAGTCCTACTAGCGGGGGTTACAATGAGCAGTTCTTC. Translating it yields CAISPTSGGYNEQFF.

The DNA for the CDR3 is TGTGCCAGCAGTGTAGCGGGAGTTACCTACGAGCAGTACTTC. This translates into CASSVAGVTYEQYF. The rearrangement joins TRBV6-1 to TRBJ2-7; 9 bases are shared with TRBD2. J lost 2 bases, V lost 4 bases, and 3 bases had no gene match. The CDR3 extends over 14 amino acids. Germline CDR1 and CDR2: MNHNS and SASEGT.

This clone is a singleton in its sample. CDR3 DNA: TGTGCCAGCAGCTTAAAAAGGACAGGGATCACTGAAGCTTTCTTT. This sequence encodes CASSLKRTGITEAFF. J is TRBJ1-1 and V is TRBV7-9; TRBD1 matches at 8 bases. The CDR3 spans 15 residues. Germline V gene sequence: CDR1 SEHNR, CDR2 FQNEAQ (reference sequence). J gave up 4 bases and V 2 bases, and 6 bases lay outside the gene matches.

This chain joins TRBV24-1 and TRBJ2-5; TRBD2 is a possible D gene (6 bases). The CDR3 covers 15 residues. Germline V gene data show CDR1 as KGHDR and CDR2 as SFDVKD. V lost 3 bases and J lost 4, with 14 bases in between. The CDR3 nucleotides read TGTGCCACCAGTGATACTCGGGACTCTGGAGAGACCCAGTACTTC. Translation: CATSDTRDSGETQYF.

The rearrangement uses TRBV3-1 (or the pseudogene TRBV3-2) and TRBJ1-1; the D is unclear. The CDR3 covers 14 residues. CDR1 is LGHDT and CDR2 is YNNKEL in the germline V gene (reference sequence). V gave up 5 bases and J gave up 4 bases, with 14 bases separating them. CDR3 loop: CASSSRAGGTEAFF. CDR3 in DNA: TGTGCCAGCAGCTCCCGGGCCGGTGGCACTGAAGCTTTCTTT.

The CDR3 loop is CASSVDPGQETQYF. CDR3 in DNA: TGTGCCAGCAGCGTAGATCCGGGTCAAGAGACCCAGTACTTC. The J gene is TRBJ2-5, the V gene TRBV9; D is unclear. The CDR3 has 14 amino acids. The germline CDR1 and CDR2 sequences are SGDLS and YYNGEE. The V end was cut by 0 bases, the J end by 2 bases, with 8 bases between. Based on the CDR3 plus reference TRBV9 and TRBJ2-5, the full variable domain is DSGVTQTPKHLITATGQRVTLRCSPRSGDLSVYWYQQSLDQGLQFLIQYYNGEERAKGNILERFSAQQFPDLHSELNLSSLELGDSALYFCASSVDPGQETQYFGPGTRLLVL.

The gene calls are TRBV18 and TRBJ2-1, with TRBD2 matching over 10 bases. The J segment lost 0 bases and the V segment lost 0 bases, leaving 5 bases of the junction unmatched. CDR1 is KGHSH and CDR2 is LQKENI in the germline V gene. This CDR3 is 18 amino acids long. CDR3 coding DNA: TGTGCCAGCTCACCACCATCACTAGCGGGGAGCTCCTACAATGAGCAGTTCTTC. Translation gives CASSPPSLAGSSYNEQFF.

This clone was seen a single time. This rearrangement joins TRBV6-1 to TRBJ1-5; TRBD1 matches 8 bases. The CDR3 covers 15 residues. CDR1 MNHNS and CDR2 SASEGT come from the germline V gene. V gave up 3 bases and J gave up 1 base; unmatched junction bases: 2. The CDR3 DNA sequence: TGTGCCAGCAGTGACCGGGACAGGAGCAATCAGCCCCAGCATTTT. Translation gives CASSDRDRSNQPQHF.

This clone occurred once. CDR3 in DNA: TGTGCCAGCAGTCTACTAGCGGGAGTGGGGGAGACCCAGTACTTC. Translation gives CASSLLAGVGETQYF. V usage is TRBV7-9 and J usage is TRBJ2-5; 11 bases fit TRBD2. This CDR3 comprises 15 residues. Germline CDR1 is SEHNR and CDR2 is FQNEAQ (reference sequence). With 6 bases clipped from V and 5 bases from J, the junction kept 8 bases outside the gene matches.

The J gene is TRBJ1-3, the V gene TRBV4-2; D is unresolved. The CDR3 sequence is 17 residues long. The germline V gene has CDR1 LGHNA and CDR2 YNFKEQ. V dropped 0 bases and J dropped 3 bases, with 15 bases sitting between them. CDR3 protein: CASSQELVDFGGNTIYF. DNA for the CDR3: TGTGCCAGCAGCCAAGAATTAGTGGACTTCGGTGGAAACACCATATATTTT.

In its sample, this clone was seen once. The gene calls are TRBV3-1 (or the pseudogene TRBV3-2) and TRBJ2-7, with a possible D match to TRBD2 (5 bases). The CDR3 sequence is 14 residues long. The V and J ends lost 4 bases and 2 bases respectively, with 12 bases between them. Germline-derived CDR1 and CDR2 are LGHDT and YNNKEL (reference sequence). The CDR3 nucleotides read TGTGCCAGCAGCCCATCCGGGAATCCCTACGAGCAGTACTTC. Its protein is CASSPSGNPYEQYF.

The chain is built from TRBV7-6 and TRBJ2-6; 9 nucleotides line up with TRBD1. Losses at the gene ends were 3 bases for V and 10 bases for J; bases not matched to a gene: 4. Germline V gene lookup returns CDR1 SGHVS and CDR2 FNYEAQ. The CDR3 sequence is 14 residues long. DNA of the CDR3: TGTGCCAGCAGCTTGAGGGACAGGGAGAACGTCCTGACTTTC. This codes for CASSLRDRENVLTF.

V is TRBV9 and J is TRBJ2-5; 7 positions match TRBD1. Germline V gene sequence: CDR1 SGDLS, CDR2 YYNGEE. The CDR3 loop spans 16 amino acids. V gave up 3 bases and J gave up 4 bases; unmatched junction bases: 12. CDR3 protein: CASSAQFKGGLETQYF. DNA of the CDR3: TGTGCCAGCAGCGCCCAGTTTAAAGGGGGCTTAGAGACCCAGTACTTC.

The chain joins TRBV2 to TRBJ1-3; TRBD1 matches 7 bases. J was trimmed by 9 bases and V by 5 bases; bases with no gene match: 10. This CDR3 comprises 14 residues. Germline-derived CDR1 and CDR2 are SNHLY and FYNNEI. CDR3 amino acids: CASSPGQAVGTIYF. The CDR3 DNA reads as TGTGCCAGCAGTCCCGGACAGGCCGTCGGCACCATATATTTT. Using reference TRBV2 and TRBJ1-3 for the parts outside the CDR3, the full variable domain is EPEVTQTPSHQVTQMGQEVILRCVPISNHLYFYWYRQILGQKVEFLVSFYNNEISEKSEIFDDQFSVERPDGSNFTLKIRSTKLEDSAMYFCASSPGQAVGTIYFGEGSWLTVV.

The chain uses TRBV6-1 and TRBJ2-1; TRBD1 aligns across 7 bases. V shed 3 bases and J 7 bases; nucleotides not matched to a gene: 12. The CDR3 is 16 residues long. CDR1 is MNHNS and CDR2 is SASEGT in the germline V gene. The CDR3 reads CASSDYRGRGVNEQFF. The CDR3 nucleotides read TGTGCCAGCAGTGACTACAGGGGAAGAGGGGTAAATGAGCAGTTCTTC.

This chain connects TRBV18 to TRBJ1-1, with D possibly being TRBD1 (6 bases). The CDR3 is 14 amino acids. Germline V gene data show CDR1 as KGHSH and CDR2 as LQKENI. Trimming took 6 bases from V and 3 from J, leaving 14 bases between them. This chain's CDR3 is CASSQITGYTEAFF. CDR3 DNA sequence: TGTGCCAGCTCCCAAATCACAGGGTACACTGAAGCTTTCTTT.

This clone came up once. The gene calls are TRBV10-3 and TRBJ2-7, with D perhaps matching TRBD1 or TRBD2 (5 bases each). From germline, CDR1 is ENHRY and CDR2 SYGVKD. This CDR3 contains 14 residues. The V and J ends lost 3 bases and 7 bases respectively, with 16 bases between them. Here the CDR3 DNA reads TGTGCCATCAGTGATCCGGGGCCCACGAGAGAGCAGTACTTC. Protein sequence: CAISDPGPTREQYF.

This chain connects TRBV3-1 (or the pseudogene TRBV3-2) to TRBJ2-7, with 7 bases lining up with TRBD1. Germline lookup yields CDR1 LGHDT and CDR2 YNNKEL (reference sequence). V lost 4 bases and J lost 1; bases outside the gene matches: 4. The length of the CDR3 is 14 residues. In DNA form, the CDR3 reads TGTGCCAGCAGCCGATCGGGACAGTCCTACGAGCAGTACTTC. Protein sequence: CASSRSGQSYEQYF.

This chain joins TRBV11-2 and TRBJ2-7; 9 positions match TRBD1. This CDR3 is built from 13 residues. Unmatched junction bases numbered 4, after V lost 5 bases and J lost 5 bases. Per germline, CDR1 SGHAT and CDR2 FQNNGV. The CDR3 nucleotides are TGTGCCAGCAGCGACGACAGGGGGAACGAGCAGTACTTC. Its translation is CASSDDRGNEQYF.

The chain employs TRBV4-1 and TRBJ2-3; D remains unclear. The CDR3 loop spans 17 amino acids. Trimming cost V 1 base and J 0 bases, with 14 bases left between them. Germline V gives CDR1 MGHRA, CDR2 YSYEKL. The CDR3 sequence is CASSQGRVMQSTDTQYF. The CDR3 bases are TGCGCCAGCAGCCAAGGTAGAGTTATGCAGAGCACAGATACGCAGTATTTT.

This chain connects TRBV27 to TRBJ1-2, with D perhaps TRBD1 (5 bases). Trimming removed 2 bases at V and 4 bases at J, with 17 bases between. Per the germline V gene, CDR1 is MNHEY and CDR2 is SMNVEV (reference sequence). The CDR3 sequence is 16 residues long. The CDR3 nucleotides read TGTGCCAGCAGTTTAATGGGGGGTCTAGACGGCTATGGCTACACCTTC. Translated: CASSLMGGLDGYGYTF.

The CDR3 loop is CASSTLGSGVPYEQYF. In DNA, the CDR3 is TGTGCCAGCAGCACGTTGGGTAGCGGGGTCCCCTACGAGCAGTACTTC. This chain connects TRBV5-4 to TRBJ2-7; 8 nucleotides line up with TRBD2. This CDR3 spans 16 amino acids. Germline-derived CDR1 and CDR2 are SGHNT and YYREEE (reference sequence). J lost 2 bases, V lost 4 bases, and 11 bases had no gene match. The complete variable domain, with remaining parts taken from reference TRBV5-4 and TRBJ2-7, reads ETGVTQSPTHLIKTRGQQVTLRCSSQSGHNTVSWYQQALGQGPQFIFQYYREEENGRGNFPPRFSGLQFPNYSSELNVNALELDDSALYLCASSTLGSGVPYEQYFGPGTRLTVT.

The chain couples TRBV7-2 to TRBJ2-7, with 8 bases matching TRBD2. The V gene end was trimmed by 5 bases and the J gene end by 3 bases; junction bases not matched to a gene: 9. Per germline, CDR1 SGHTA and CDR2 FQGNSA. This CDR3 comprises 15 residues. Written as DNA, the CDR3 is TGTGCCAGCAGCCAGGGACTAGTATCCGGCTACGAGCAGTACTTC. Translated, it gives CASSQGLVSGYEQYF.

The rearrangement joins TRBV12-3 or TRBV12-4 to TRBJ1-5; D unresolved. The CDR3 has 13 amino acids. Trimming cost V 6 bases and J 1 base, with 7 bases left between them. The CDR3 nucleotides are TGTGCCAGCAGCCCCATAAGCAATCAGCCCCAGCATTTT. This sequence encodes CASSPISNQPQHF.

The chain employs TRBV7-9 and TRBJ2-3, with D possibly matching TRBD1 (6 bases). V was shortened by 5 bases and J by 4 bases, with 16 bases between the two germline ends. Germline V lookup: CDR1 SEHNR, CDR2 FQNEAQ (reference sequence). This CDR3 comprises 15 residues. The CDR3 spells CASSPFDRSSDTQYF. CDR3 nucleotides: TGTGCCAGCAGCCCCTTCGACAGGTCGTCAGATACGCAGTATTTT.

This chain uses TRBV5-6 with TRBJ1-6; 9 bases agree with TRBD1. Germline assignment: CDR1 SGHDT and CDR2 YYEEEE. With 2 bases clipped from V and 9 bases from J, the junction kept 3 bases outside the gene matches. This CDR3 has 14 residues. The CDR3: CASSFRDRASPLHF. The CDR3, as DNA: TGTGCCAGCAGCTTCCGGGACAGGGCTTCACCCCTCCACTTT.